Presented here are 12 T cell receptor beta chains from one specimen sequenced in a study of T cells after yellow fever vaccination. TCRdb independently ran MiXCR on the 5' RACE reads; one entry per CDR3 protein. The sample consists of a few hundred thousand distinct CDR3 sequences, around 10% of them appearing once. Sequencing was performed on PBMCs, taken on the day of the first yellow fever vaccination. These receptors were obtained from a man aged 18 to 35 who received the YFV17D yellow fever vaccine.

This clonotype occurred a few times. The chain has TRBV6-1 and TRBJ1-6; D uncertain. The CDR3 is 13 residues long. Germline CDR1 MNHNS, CDR2 SASEGT. Trimming shortened V by 7 bases and J by 8 bases, and 12 bases separated the two germline ends. This chain's CDR3 is CASTRHADSPLHF. CDR3 sequence (DNA): TGTGCCAGCACCAGACATGCGGATTCACCCCTCCACTTT.

CDR3 region: CASRNGQPYSGANVLTF. The CDR3 DNA sequence: TGTGCCAGCAGGAATGGACAGCCGTACTCTGGGGCCAACGTCCTGACTTTC. This chain uses TRBV6-2 or TRBV6-3 with TRBJ2-6; maybe TRBD1 (6 bases). The V and J ends lost 6 bases and 0 bases respectively, with 15 bases between them. The CDR3 length is 17 residues. Germline CDR1 and CDR2: MNHEY and SVGEGT.

This clonotype has a handful of counts. V usage is TRBV5-1 and J usage is TRBJ1-2, with D maybe TRBD1 (5 bases). The CDR3 length is 17 residues. The V end was cut by 0 bases, the J end by 3 bases, with 18 bases between. The germline V gene has CDR1 SGHRS and CDR2 YFSETQ. The CDR3 DNA follows: TGCGCCAGCAGCTTGGTAGGTCGAGGGGTCGACGACTATGGCTACACCTTC. Translated, it gives CASSLVGRGVDDYGYTF.

The chain couples TRBV27 to TRBJ2-1; tentative D call: TRBD1 (5 bases). Trimming cost V 5 bases and J 8 bases, with 7 bases left between them. Per the germline V gene, CDR1 is MNHEY and CDR2 is SMNVEV (reference sequence). CDR3 size: 11 residues. The CDR3 protein is CASSRGDEQFF. The CDR3 DNA is TGTGCCAGCAGTAGGGGTGATGAGCAGTTCTTC.

The genes are TRBV6-1 and TRBJ2-1; 10 bases match TRBD2. Unmatched junction bases numbered 15, after V lost 7 bases and J lost 12 bases. This CDR3 spans 15 amino acids. Per the germline V gene, CDR1 is MNHNS and CDR2 is SASEGT. This chain's CDR3 is CASKRLSGGASPQFF. DNA of the CDR3: TGTGCCAGCAAGCGTTTAAGCGGGGGGGCCTCGCCGCAGTTCTTC.

V gene TRBV4-2 combines with J gene TRBJ2-7; unclear D gene. The germline gives CDR1 LGHNA, CDR2 YNFKEQ. V was cut by 4 bases and J by 5 bases, with 12 bases left in between. The CDR3 contains 13 residues. DNA for the CDR3: TGTGCCAGCAGCCCGGGCCTCCTGGACGAGCAGTACTTC. It is translated as CASSPGLLDEQYF.

This clonotype was counted only a few times. The chain couples TRBV5-6 to TRBJ1-2, with TRBD1 matching over 7 bases. This CDR3 has 13 residues. From germline, CDR1 is SGHDT and CDR2 YYEEEE. The J segment lost 4 bases and the V segment lost 5 bases, leaving 5 bases of the junction unmatched. CDR3 sequence (DNA): TGTGCCAGCAGACAGGGGCTGATCTATGGCTACACCTTC. It specifies CASRQGLIYGYTF.

The table lists this clonotype with a few counts. The chain links TRBV5-1 to TRBJ2-1; 7 bases match TRBD2. The CDR3 length is 17 residues. The V gene's germline CDR1 is SGHRS and CDR2 YFSETQ. With V trimmed by 4 bases and J by 0 bases, 10 bases remained unmatched. Here the CDR3 reads CASSLTGLTSSYNEQFF. For the CDR3, the DNA is TGCGCCAGCAGCCTCACGGGACTAACTAGCTCCTACAATGAGCAGTTCTTC.

This clonotype was seen many times. The J gene is TRBJ2-7, the V gene TRBV20-1; D not certain. Between the trimmed V and J ends, which lost 3 bases and 0 bases, there was a span of 12 bases. The CDR3 is made up of 14 amino acids. Germline CDR1 DFQATT, CDR2 SNEGSKA (reference sequence). In DNA, the CDR3 is TGCAGTGCTAGCCCCAGGCCTAGCTCCTACGAGCAGTACTTC. It specifies CSASPRPSSYEQYF.

The sample holds a few counts of this clonotype. The gene calls are TRBV7-9 and TRBJ1-5; D not resolved. The V and J ends lost 4 bases and 6 bases respectively, with 7 bases between them. There are 12 residues in the CDR3. Germline CDR1 is SEHNR and CDR2 is FQNEAQ (reference sequence). The CDR3 sequence: CASSSGPQPQHF. In nucleotides, the CDR3 is TGTGCCAGCAGCTCAGGCCCTCAGCCCCAGCATTTT.

This clonotype appeared a few times. This chain uses TRBV10-3 with TRBJ1-1; 7 nucleotides match TRBD1. CDR1 and CDR2 (germline): ENHRY, SYGVKD. The length of the CDR3 is 14 residues. Unmatched junction bases numbered 5, after V lost 0 bases and J lost 7 bases. The DNA of the CDR3 is TGTGCCATCAGTGAGTCGAGGGACAGTCTTGAAGCTTTCTTT. Its translation is CAISESRDSLEAFF.

Many counts were recorded for this clonotype. The chain links TRBV12-3 or TRBV12-4 to TRBJ1-2; 7 nucleotides line up with TRBD1. The CDR3 sequence is 15 residues long. V shed 6 bases and J 2 bases; nucleotides not matched to a gene: 9. The CDR3 sequence: CASSTRVQGNYGYTF. CDR3 bases: TGTGCCAGCAGCACGCGCGTACAGGGGAACTATGGCTACACCTTC.